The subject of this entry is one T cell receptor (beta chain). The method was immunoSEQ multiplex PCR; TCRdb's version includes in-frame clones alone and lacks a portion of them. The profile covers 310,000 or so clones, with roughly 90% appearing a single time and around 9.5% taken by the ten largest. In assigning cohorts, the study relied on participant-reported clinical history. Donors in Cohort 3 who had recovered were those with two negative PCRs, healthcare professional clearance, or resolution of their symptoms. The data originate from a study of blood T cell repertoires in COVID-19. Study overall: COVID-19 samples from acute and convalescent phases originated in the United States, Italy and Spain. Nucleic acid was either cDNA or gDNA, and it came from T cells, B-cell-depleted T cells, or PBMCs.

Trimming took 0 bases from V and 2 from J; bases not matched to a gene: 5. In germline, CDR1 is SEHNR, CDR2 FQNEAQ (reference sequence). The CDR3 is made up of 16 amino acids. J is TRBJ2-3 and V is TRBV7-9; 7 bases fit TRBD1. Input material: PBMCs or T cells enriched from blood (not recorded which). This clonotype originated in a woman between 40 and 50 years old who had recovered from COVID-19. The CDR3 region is CASSLATGVSTDTQYF. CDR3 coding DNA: TGTGCCAGCAGCTTAGCCACAGGGGTTTCCACAGATACGCAGTATTTT.